The 14 T cell receptor beta chains listed next were all sequenced from one sample in a study of blood T cell repertoires in COVID-19. Generated by immunoSEQ multiplex PCR, the TCRdb table keeps only in-frame clones and is missing some. Of about 340,000 clones listed, more than 90% were seen once; the top ten hold approximately 18%. Sequenced input: PBMCs or T cells enriched from blood (not recorded which). The receptors stem from a woman younger than 45 who had recovered from COVID-19.

The V gene is TRBV7-9, the J gene TRBJ2-6, with a tentative D call TRBD2 (6 bases). V was shortened by 7 bases and J by 2 bases, with 18 bases between the two germline ends. Germline-derived CDR1 and CDR2 are SEHNR and FQNEAQ (reference sequence). The CDR3 is made up of 17 amino acids. The CDR3 sequence: CASTNTPGDAGANVLTF. The CDR3 DNA reads TGTGCCAGCACCAACACCCCGGGGGATGCTGGGGCCAACGTCCTGACTTTC. Complete variable domain (other parts from reference TRBV7-9 and TRBJ2-6): DTGVSQNPRHKITKRGQNVTFRCDPISEHNRLYWYRQTLGQGPEFLTYFQNEAQLEKSRLLSDRFSAERPKGSFSTLEIQRTEQGDSAMYLCASTNTPGDAGANVLTFGAGSRLTVL.

V gene TRBV29-1 combines with J gene TRBJ1-1, with no clear D. From germline, CDR1 is SQVTM and CDR2 ANQGSEA. Trimming stripped 4 bases from V and 6 bases from J, with 15 bases between. The CDR3 runs 13 residues. CDR3 sequence (DNA): TGCAGCGTTGGGCTGAGGTTGACGGCTGAAGCTTTCTTT. Residues: CSVGLRLTAEAFF.

The chain employs TRBV24-1 and TRBJ1-2; 9 nucleotides agree with TRBD1. The CDR3 consists of 21 residues. V lost 3 bases to trimming and J lost 3 bases; unmatched junction nucleotides: 22. Germline V lookup: CDR1 KGHDR, CDR2 SFDVKD. The CDR3 is CATSDLYQNTGGKDSYYGYTF. CDR3 nucleotides: TGTGCCACCAGTGATCTCTACCAAAATACAGGGGGCAAGGACTCTTACTATGGCTACACCTTC.

J is TRBJ1-5 and V is TRBV7-9; 8 bases match TRBD1. The germline V gene has CDR1 SEHNR and CDR2 FQNEAQ (reference sequence). V shed 5 bases and J 1 base; nucleotides not matched to a gene: 4. This CDR3 spans 15 amino acids. DNA for the CDR3: TGTGCCAGCAGCCGGGACAGGCAAAGCAATCAGCCCCAGCATTTT. Translation gives CASSRDRQSNQPQHF. Supplemented by reference TRBV7-9 and TRBJ1-5, the full variable domain reads DTGVSQNPRHKITKRGQNVTFRCDPISEHNRLYWYRQTLGQGPEFLTYFQNEAQLEKSRLLSDRFSAERPKGSFSTLEIQRTEQGDSAMYLCASSRDRQSNQPQHFGDGTRLSIL.

The V and J genes are TRBV6-6 and TRBJ2-3; D possibly corresponds to TRBD1 (5 bases). Germline CDR1 is MNHNY and CDR2 is SVGAGI (reference sequence). V lost 5 bases, J lost 0 bases, and 12 bases lay in between. This CDR3 is built from 15 residues. The CDR3 is CASSRQGLSTDTQYF. In nucleotides, the CDR3 is TGTGCCAGCAGTCGGCAGGGCCTCAGCACAGATACGCAGTATTTT.

The chain joins TRBV29-1 to TRBJ1-1; no clear D. V dropped 8 bases and J dropped 3 bases, with 16 bases sitting between them. This CDR3 is 13 amino acids long. The germline V gene has CDR1 SQVTM and CDR2 ANQGSEA. For the CDR3, the DNA is TGCAGCTTCTTTGATGGGCTCTACACTGAAGCTTTCTTT. Protein sequence: CSFFDGLYTEAFF.

The V call is TRBV5-4, the J call TRBJ1-2; no reliable D call. CDR1 is SGHNT and CDR2 is YYREEE in the germline V gene (reference sequence). The CDR3 has 13 residues. Trimming removed 4 bases from V and 8 bases from J, with 15 bases in between. The CDR3 nucleotides read TGTGCCAGCAGCAGCTCGACTTCCAGCGGCTACACCTTC. This encodes CASSSSTSSGYTF.

The chain couples TRBV5-6 to TRBJ2-5; 13 bases fit TRBD2. The ends lost 4 bases at V and 5 bases at J; junction bases unmatched: 8. The CDR3 totals 16 residues. CDR1 and CDR2 (germline): SGHDT, YYEEEE. The CDR3 coding sequence is TGTGCCAGCAGCCCGACCGGGACTAGCGGGACCGAGACCCAGTACTTC. Translating gives CASSPTGTSGTETQYF.

The rearrangement joins TRBV20-1 to TRBJ2-7; the D gene is possibly TRBD2 (5 bases). This CDR3 contains 13 residues. V dropped 3 bases and J dropped 5 bases, with 14 bases sitting between them. Germline values: CDR1 DFQATT, CDR2 SNEGSKA (reference sequence). The chain's CDR3 is CSASRGLTDEQYF. In nucleotides, the CDR3 is TGCAGTGCTAGTCGAGGGCTTACCGACGAGCAGTACTTC.

V and J are TRBV9 and TRBJ2-1, with a weak D call TRBD1 (6 bases). Trimming stripped 0 bases from V and 6 bases from J, with 7 bases between. There are 13 residues in the CDR3. The germline CDR1 and CDR2 sequences are SGDLS and YYNGEE. CDR3 region: CASSVDRVNEQFF. CDR3 nucleotide sequence: TGTGCCAGCAGCGTAGACAGGGTCAATGAGCAGTTCTTC.

The J gene is TRBJ1-1, the V gene TRBV2; 7 bases fit TRBD1. V was pared by 10 bases and J by 6 bases, with 8 bases of the junction left unmatched. The CDR3 consists of 12 residues. From germline, CDR1 is SNHLY and CDR2 FYNNEI. CDR3 DNA: TGTGCCACCCAGGGGGACTTCGCTGAAGCTTTCTTT. Amino acid sequence: CATQGDFAEAFF.

The gene calls are TRBV19 and TRBJ2-1; unclear D gene. Germline CDR1 reads LNHDA; CDR2 reads SQIVND (reference sequence). With 0 bases removed from V and 9 bases from J, the gap between germline ends came to 12 bases. The CDR3 covers 14 residues. The CDR3 is CASSIDQASIEQFF. The CDR3 DNA follows: TGTGCCAGTAGTATAGACCAAGCGAGTATTGAGCAGTTCTTC.

This clone was counted a single time. This rearrangement joins TRBV25-1 to TRBJ2-3, with TRBD1 matching over 9 bases. Germline assignment: CDR1 MGHDK and CDR2 SYGVNS. The CDR3 sequence is 15 residues long. The V segment lost 4 bases and the J segment 4 bases; nucleotides outside the gene matches: 6. The CDR3 region has the DNA TGTGCCAGCAGTGGGGACAGGGACTTTTCAGATACGCAGTATTTT. It is translated as CASSGDRDFSDTQYF. The full variable domain, with the rest looked up from reference TRBV25-1 and TRBJ2-3, is EADIYQTPRYLVIGTGKKITLECSQTMGHDKMYWYQQDPGMELHLIHYSYGVNSTEKGDLSSESTVSRIRTEHFPLTLESARPSHTSQYLCASSGDRDFSDTQYFGPGTRLTVL.

The J gene is TRBJ1-2, the V gene TRBV30; no clear D. With 0 bases removed from V and 8 bases from J, the gap between germline ends came to 10 bases. The CDR3 contains 12 residues. Germline values: CDR1 GTSNPN, CDR2 SVGIG (reference sequence). CDR3: CAWSVRGSGYTF. The CDR3, as DNA: TGTGCCTGGAGTGTACGAGGGAGCGGCTACACCTTC.